This T cell receptor (beta chain) was identified during a study of OX40 agonist ivuxolimab in advanced cancers. Regarding the study in general: Ivuxolimab was a fully human IgG2 agonistic monoclonal antibody targeting the costimulatory receptor OX40 (CD134). Intravenous ivuxolimab was administered to patients every 2 weeks at six dose levels: 0.01, 0.1, 0.3, 1.5, 3 and 10 mg/kg. Among the roughly 54 dose-escalation patients, around 19 had hepatocellular carcinoma, 15 or so melanoma, 9 renal cell carcinoma and 9 head and neck cancer. In the dose-escalation cohort, 82.7% of patients were male, and the mean age was roughly 60 years, with a range of about 20 to 79. Prior anti-PD-1, anti-PD-L1 or anti-CTLA-4 therapy was permitted, and 35% to 40% of dose-escalation patients had received checkpoint inhibitors. Partial responses occurred in three dose-escalation patients: two with cutaneous melanoma and one with hepatocellular carcinoma. The purpose of peripheral TCRbeta sequencing was to test whether ivuxolimab changed TCR sequence diversity and led to clonal T-cell expansion. The paper reports the monotherapy dose-escalation portion (N of about 54 patients) of the phase I ivuxolimab trial.

Patients with a history of autoimmune disease or receiving systemic immunosuppression were excluded from the trial. Peripheral blood for TCR sequencing was drawn from every dose cohort at baseline, at cycle 4 day 1 and at cycle 7 day 1. Samples came from an open-label, multicenter, first-in-human phase I dose-escalation trial of ivuxolimab. Adults with locally advanced or metastatic melanoma, renal cell carcinoma, hepatocellular carcinoma or head and neck squamous cell carcinoma were enrolled in the trial. Before TCR sequencing, CD4+ T cells and CD8+ T cells were sorted from peripheral blood as separate populations. Remarks on this clone: It lacks a known antigen. Per-base qualities were not stored, and no clone one base away is much larger.

Overall results and qualifications from the work: Partial responders in the 0.1-3.0 mg/kg groups had among the lowest normalized peripheral clonal expansion, especially among CD8+ T cells. At doses of 0.1 to 3.0 mg/kg, clonal expansion of both CD4+ and CD8+ blood T cells was observed from baseline to week 6. Antigen specificity was not determined for the clonally expanded peripheral T cells. Low levels of normalized T-cell clonal expansion were also seen in some nonresponding patients. After ivuxolimab, CD8+ T cells had more expanded clones than CD4+ T cells on average.

The germline V gene yields KGHSH for CDR1 and LQKENI for CDR2. From cysteine to phenylalanine, the CDR3 is 16 amino acids long. The entry retains the CDR3 DNA only, 48 bases that are in frame from base 1. Clipping removes 2 bases from V and 3 bases from J, with 7 as the unmatched junction base count. For sequencing of the TCRbeta CDR3 region, genomic DNA was extracted from the sorted cells. The immunoSEQ Assay was used to sequence the TCRbeta CDR3 regions. What TCRdb holds here is the immuneACCESS table cut down to in-frame rearrangements. Part of the clones is not present; checked against another copy, under half of the missing clones reflect an unresolved V gene, and the others are unexplained. The sample includes 65,000 to 75,000 clones, with 70% to 90% observed a single time. The ten biggest clones cover under 4.5% of the sample.

This chain joins TRBV18 to TRBJ2-3, and 8 junctional nucleotides match TRBD1. The receptor's source is an adult with an advanced solid tumor such as melanoma, head and neck, liver or kidney cancer. Sequenced here: CD4+ or CD8+ T cells sorted from blood, sampled in a trial of the OX40 agonist ivuxolimab. The nucleotide sequence reads as follows: TGTGCCAGCTCACCAACCTTAACAGGGGGTACAGATACGCAGTATTTT. It codes for CASSPTLTGGTDTQYF.